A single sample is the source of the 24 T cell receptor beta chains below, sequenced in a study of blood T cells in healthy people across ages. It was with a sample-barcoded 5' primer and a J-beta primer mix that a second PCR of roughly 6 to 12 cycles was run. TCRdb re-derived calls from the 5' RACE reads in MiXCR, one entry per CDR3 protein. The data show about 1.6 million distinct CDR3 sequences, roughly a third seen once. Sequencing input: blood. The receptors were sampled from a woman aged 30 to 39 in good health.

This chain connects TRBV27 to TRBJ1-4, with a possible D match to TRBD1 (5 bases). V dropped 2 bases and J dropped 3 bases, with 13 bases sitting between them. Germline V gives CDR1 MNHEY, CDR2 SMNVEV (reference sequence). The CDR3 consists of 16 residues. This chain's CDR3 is CASSLTRGGSNEKLFF. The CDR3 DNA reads TGTGCCAGCAGTTTAACCCGGGGCGGGTCTAATGAAAAACTGTTTTTT. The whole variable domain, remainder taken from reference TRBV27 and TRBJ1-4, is EAQVTQNPRYLITVTGKKLTVTCSQNMNHEYMSWYRQDPGLGLRQIYYSMNVEVTDKGDVPEGYKVSRKEKRNFPLILESPSPNQTSLYFCASSLTRGGSNEKLFFGSGTQLSVL.

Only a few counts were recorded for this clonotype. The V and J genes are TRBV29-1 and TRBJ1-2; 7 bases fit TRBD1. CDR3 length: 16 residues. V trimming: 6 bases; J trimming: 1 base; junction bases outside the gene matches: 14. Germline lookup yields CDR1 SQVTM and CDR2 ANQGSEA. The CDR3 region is CSVPDRTREFNYGYTF. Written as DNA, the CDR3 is TGCAGCGTGCCGGACAGGACTCGAGAATTTAACTATGGCTACACCTTC.

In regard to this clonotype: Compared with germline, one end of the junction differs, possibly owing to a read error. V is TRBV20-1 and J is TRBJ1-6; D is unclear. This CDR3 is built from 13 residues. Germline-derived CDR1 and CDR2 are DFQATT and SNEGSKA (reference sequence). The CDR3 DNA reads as TGTAGTGCTAGAGCGTCCGTGTATTCACCCCTCCACTTT. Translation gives CSARASVYSPLHF.

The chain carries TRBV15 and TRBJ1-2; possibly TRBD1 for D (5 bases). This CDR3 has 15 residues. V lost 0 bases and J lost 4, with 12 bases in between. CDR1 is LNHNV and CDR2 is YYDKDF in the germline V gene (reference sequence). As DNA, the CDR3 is TGTGCCACCAGCAGAGACAGGGTTTCCGGCTATGGCTACACCTTC. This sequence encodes CATSRDRVSGYGYTF. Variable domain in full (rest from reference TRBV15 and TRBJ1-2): DAMVIQNPRYQVTQFGKPVTLSCSQTLNHNVMYWYQQKSSQAPKLLFHYYDKDFNNEADTPDNFQSRRPNTSFCFLDIRSPGLGDTAMYLCATSRDRVSGYGYTFGSGTRLTVV.

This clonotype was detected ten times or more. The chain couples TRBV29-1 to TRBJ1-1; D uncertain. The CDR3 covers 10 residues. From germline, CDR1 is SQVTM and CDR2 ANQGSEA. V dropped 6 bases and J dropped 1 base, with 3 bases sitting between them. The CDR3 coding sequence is TGCAGCGTCCAGAACACTGAAGCTTTCTTT. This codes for CSVQNTEAFF.

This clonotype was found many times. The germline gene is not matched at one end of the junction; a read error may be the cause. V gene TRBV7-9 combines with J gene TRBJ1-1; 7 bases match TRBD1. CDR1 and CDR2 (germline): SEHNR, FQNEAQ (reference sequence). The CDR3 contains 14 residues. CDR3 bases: TGCGCCAGCAGCCTCCGGACAGGGAACACTGAAGCTTTCTTT. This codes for CASSLRTGNTEAFF.

Here the CDR3 reads CSARDSGSVYNEQFF. The CDR3, as DNA: TGCAGTGCTAGAGACAGCGGGAGTGTCTACAATGAGCAGTTCTTC. The chain carries TRBV20-1 and TRBJ2-1; TRBD2 agrees at 8 bases. After removal of 0 bases from V and 3 bases from J, the junction contained 4 bases not matched to a gene. CDR1 DFQATT and CDR2 SNEGSKA come from the germline V gene (reference sequence). This CDR3 has 15 amino acids.

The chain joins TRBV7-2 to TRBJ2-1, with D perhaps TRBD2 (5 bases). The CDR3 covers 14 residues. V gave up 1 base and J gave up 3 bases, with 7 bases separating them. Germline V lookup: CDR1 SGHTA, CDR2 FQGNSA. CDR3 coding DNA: TGTGCCAGCAGCTTAGTGAGCGGCTACAATGAGCAGTTCTTC. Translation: CASSLVSGYNEQFF.

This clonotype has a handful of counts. DNA for the CDR3: TGTGCCTGGAGTTCCTGGGGGTCTGGCTACACCTTC. It specifies CAWSSWGSGYTF. V usage is TRBV30 and J usage is TRBJ1-2; D perhaps matches TRBD1 (5 bases). Germline V gene sequence: CDR1 GTSNPN, CDR2 SVGIG (reference sequence). CDR3 size: 12 residues. The V end lost 2 bases, the J end lost 7 bases, and 11 bases lay between the germline ends.

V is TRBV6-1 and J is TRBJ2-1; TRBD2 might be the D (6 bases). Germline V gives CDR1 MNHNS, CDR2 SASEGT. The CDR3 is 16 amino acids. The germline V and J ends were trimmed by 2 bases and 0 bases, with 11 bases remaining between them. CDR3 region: CASSESGGLSYNEQFF. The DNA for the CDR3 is TGTGCCAGCAGTGAAAGTGGAGGGCTCTCCTACAATGAGCAGTTCTTC.

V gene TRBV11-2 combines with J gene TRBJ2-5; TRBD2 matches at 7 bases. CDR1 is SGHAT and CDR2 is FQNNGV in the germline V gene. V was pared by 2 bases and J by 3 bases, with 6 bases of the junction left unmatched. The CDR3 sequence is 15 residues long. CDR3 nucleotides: TGTGCCAGCAGCTTAACCTGGAGCGGGGAAGAGACCCAGTACTTC. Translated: CASSLTWSGEETQYF.

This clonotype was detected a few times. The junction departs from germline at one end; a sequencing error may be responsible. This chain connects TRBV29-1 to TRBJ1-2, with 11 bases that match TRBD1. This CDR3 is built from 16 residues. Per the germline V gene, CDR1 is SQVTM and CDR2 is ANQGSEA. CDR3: CGVLMGQGVTNYGYTF. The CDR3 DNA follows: TGCGGCGTTCTAATGGGACAGGGGGTAACGAACTATGGCTACACCTTC.

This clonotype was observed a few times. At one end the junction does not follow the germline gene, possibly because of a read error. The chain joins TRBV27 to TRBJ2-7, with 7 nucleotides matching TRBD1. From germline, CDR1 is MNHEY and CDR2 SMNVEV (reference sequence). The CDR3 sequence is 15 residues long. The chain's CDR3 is CTSRQGDDFTYEQYF. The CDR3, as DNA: TGTACCAGCAGGCAGGGGGACGATTTTACCTACGAGCAGTACTTC.

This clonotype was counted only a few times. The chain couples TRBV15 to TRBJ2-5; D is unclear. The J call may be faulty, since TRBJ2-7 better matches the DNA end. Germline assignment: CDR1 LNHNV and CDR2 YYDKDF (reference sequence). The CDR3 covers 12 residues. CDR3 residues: CATSRGGNEQYF. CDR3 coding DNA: TGTGCCACCAGCAGAGGAGGCAACGAGCAGTACTTC.

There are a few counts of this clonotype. The CDR3 DNA reads TGTGCCAGCAGCTCCCCTAAGGGGACGTTACTCTACGAGCAGTACTTC. Amino acids: CASSSPKGTLLYEQYF. The rearrangement uses TRBV7-9 and TRBJ2-7; D is tentatively TRBD1 or TRBD2 (5 bases each). Germline lookup yields CDR1 SEHNR and CDR2 FQNEAQ (reference sequence). Trimming shortened V by 4 bases and J by 3 bases, and 19 bases separated the two germline ends. The CDR3 runs to 16 residues. Supplemented by reference TRBV7-9 and TRBJ2-7, the full variable domain reads DTGVSQNPRHKITKRGQNVTFRCDPISEHNRLYWYRQTLGQGPEFLTYFQNEAQLEKSRLLSDRFSAERPKGSFSTLEIQRTEQGDSAMYLCASSSPKGTLLYEQYFGPGTRLTVT.

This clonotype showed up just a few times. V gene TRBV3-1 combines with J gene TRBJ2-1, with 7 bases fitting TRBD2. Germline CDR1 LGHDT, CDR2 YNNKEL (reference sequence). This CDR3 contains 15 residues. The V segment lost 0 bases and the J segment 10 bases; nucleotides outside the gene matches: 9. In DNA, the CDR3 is TGTGCCAGCAGCCAAGACACTCTTATCGGGGGGGAGCAGTTCTTC. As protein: CASSQDTLIGGEQFF.

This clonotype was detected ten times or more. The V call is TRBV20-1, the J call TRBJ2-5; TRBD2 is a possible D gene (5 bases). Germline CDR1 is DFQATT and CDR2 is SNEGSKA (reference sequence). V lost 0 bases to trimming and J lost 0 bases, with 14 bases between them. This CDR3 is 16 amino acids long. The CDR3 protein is CSARDLKRMYQETQYF. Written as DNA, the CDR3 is TGCAGTGCTAGAGATCTGAAGCGGATGTACCAAGAGACCCAGTACTTC.

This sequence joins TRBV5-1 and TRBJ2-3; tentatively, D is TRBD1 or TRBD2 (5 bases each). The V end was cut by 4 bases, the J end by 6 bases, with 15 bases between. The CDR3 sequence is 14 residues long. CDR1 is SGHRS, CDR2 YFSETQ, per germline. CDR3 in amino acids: CASSRGGLIDTQYF. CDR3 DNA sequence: TGCGCCAGCAGCCGGGGCGGTTTAATCGATACGCAGTATTTT.

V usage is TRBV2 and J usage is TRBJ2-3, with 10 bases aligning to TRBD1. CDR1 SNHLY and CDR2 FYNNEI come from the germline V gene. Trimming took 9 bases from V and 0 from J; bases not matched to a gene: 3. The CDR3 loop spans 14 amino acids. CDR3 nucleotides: TGTGCCAGAGGGACAGGGGATAGCACAGATACGCAGTATTTT. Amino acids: CARGTGDSTDTQYF.

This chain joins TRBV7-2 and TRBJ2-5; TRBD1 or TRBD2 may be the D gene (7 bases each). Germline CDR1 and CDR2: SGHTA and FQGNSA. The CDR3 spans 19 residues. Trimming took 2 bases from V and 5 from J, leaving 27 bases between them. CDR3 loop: CASSLKVIGQGGGLETQYF. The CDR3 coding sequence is TGTGCCAGCAGCTTAAAAGTGATCGGTCAGGGGGGGGGCCTCGAGACCCAGTACTTC.

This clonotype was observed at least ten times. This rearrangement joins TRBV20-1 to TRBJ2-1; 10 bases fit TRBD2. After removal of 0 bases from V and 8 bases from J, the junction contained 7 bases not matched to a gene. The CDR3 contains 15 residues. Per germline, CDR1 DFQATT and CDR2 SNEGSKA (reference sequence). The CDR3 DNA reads TGCAGTGCTAGAGAGCCTAGCGGGAGTCCCGATGAGCAGTTCTTC. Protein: CSAREPSGSPDEQFF.

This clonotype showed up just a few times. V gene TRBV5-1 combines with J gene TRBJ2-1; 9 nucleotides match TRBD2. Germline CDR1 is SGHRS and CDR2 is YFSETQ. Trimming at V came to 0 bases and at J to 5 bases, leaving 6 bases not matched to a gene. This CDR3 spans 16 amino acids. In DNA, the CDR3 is TGCGCCAGCAGCTTGGGTAGGCTAGCGGGGAACAATGAGCAGTTCTTC. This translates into CASSLGRLAGNNEQFF.

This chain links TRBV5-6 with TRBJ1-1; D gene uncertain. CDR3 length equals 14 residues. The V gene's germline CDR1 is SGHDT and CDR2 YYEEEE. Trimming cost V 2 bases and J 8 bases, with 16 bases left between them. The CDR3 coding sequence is TGTGCCAGCAGCTTTTCAGCCGCCGTACCAGAAGCTTTCTTT. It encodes CASSFSAAVPEAFF.

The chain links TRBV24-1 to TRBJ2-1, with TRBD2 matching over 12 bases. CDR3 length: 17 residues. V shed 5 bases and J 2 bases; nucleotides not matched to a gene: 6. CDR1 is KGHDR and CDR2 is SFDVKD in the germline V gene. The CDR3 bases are TGTGCCACCAGTGGGGCTAGCGGGAGGGTCCCCTACAATGAGCAGTTCTTC. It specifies CATSGASGRVPYNEQFF.